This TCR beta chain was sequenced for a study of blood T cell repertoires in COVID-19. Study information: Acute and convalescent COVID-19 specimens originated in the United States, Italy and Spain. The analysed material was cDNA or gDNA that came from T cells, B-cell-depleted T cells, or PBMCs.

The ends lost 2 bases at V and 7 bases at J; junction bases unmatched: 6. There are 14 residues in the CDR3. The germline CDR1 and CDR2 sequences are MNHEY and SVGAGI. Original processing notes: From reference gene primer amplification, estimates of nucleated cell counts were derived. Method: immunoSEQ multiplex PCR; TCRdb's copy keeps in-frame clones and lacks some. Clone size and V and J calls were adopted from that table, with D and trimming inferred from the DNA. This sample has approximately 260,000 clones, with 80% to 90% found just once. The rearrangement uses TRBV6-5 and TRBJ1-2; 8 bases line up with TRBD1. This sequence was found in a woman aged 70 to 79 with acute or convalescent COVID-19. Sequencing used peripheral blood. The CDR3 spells CASSYARTGSGYTF. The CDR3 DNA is TGTGCCAGCAGTTACGCCAGGACAGGGAGTGGCTACACCTTC.